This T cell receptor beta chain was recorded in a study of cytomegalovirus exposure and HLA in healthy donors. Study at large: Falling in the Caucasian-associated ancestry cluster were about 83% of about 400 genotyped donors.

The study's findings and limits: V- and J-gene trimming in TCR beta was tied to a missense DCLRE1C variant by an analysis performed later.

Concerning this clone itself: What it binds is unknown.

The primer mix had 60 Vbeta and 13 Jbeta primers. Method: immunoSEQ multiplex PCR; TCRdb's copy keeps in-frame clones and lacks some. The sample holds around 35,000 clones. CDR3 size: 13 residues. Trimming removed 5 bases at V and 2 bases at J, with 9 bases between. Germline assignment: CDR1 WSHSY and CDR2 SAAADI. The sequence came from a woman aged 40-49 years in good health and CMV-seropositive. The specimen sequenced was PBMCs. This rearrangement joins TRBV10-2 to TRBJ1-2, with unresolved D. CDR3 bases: TGCGCCAGCAGTACAAAAAAAAACTATGGCTACACCTTC. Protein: CASSTKKNYGYTF.